The source of this T cell receptor (beta chain) is a study of CD8+ T cells in alopecia areata. Sequencing used cDNA as its template, made by extracting RNA and reverse transcribing it. Produced via immunoSEQ multiplex PCR; TCRdb's table is partial and in-frame only. The sample shows 200,000 to 250,000 clones, 50% to 60% of them seen only once. Turning to this clone: Its antigen remains unidentified.

The study, taken as a whole, reports: While patients received tofacitinib, many expanded lesional clones remained present in scalp and blood.

The treatment: oral pan-JAK inhibitor, 5-10 mg twice daily. PBMCs yielded sorted CD4+ and CD8+ T cells. V lost 8 bases and J lost 1; bases outside the gene matches: 3. The germline gives CDR1 ENHRY, CDR2 SYGVKD. The CDR3 runs to 13 residues. Sequenced material: CD4+ T cells sorted from blood, taken at week 4, from a patient treated with tofacitinib. The TCR sequence derives from a human donor with alopecia areata. The gene calls are TRBV10-3 and TRBJ2-5; 8 bases match TRBD1. The CDR3 nucleotides read TGTGCCATCGGGGACAGGAGCCAAGAGACCCAGTACTTC. Translating gives CAIGDRSQETQYF.